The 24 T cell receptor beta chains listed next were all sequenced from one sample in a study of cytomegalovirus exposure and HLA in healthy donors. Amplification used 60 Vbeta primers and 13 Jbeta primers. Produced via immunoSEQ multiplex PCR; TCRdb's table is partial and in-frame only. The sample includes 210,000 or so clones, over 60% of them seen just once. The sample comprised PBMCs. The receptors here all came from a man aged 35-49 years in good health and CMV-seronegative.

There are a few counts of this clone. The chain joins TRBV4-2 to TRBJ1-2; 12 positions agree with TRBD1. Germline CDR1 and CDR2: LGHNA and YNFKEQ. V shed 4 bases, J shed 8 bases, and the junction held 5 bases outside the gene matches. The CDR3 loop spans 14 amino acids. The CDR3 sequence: CASSPGQGARGYTF. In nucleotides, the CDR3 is TGTGCCAGCAGCCCGGGACAGGGGGCGCGGGGCTACACCTTC.

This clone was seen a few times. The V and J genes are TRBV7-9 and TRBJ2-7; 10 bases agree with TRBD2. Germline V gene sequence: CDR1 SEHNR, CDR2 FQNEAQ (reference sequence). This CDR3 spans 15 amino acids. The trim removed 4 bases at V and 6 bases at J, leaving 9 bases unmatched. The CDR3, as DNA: TGTGCCAGCAGCTCAGCTAAGCGGGGGGGCCCCGAGCAGTACTTC. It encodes CASSSAKRGGPEQYF. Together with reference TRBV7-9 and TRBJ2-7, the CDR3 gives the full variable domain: DTGVSQNPRHKITKRGQNVTFRCDPISEHNRLYWYRQTLGQGPEFLTYFQNEAQLEKSRLLSDRFSAERPKGSFSTLEIQRTEQGDSAMYLCASSSAKRGGPEQYFGPGTRLTVT.

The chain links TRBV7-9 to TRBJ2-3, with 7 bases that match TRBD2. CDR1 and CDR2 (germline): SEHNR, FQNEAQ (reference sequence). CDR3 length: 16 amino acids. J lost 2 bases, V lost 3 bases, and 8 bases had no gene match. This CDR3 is CASSFPSSGSTDTQYF. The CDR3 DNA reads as TGTGCCAGCAGCTTCCCGTCTAGCGGATCCACAGATACGCAGTATTTT. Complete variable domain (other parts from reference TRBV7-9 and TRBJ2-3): DTGVSQNPRHKITKRGQNVTFRCDPISEHNRLYWYRQTLGQGPEFLTYFQNEAQLEKSRLLSDRFSAERPKGSFSTLEIQRTEQGDSAMYLCASSFPSSGSTDTQYFGPGTRLTVL.

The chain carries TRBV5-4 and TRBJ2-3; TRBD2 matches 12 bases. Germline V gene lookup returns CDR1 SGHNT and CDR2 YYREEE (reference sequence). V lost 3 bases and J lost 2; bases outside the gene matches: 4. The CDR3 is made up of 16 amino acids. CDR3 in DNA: TGTGCCAGCAGCTCGACTAGCGGGGGAAACACAGATACGCAGTATTTT. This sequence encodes CASSSTSGGNTDTQYF.

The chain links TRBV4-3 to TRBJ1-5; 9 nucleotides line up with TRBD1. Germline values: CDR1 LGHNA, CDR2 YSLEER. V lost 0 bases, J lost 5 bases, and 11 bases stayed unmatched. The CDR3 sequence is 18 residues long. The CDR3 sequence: CASSQDPGRQGEDQPQHF. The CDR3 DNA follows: TGCGCCAGCAGCCAAGATCCTGGACGACAGGGGGAGGATCAGCCCCAGCATTTT.

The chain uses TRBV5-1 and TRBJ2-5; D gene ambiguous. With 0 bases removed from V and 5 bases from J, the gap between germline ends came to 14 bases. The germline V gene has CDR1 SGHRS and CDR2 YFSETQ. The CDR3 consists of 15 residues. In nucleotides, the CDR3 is TGCGCCAGCAGCTTGGAAGCGAGTGGGTCCGAGACCCAGTACTTC. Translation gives CASSLEASGSETQYF.

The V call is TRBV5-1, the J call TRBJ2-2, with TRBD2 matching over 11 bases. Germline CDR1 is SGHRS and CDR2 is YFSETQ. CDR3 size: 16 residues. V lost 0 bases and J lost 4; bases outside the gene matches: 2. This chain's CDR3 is CASSLASGGITGELFF. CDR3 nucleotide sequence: TGCGCCAGCAGCTTGGCTAGCGGGGGGATCACCGGGGAGCTGTTTTTT.

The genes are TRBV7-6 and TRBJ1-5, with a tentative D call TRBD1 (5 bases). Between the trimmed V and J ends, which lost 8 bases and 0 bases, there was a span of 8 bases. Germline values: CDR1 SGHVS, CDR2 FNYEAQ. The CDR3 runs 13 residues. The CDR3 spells CASARASNQPQHF. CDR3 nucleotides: TGTGCCAGCGCCAGGGCTAGCAATCAGCCCCAGCATTTT.

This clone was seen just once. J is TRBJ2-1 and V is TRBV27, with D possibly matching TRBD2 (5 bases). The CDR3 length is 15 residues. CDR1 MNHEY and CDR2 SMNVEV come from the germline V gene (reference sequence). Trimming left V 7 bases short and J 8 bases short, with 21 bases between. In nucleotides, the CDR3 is TGTGCCAGCACTGGACTGGGCGGCCAGGACTATGAGCAGTTCTTC. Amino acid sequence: CASTGLGGQDYEQFF.

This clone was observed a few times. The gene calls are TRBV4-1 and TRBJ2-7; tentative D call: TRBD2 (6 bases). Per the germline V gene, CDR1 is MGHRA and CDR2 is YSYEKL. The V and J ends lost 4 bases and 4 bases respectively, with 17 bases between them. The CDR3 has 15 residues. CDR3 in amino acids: CASSLFAGSGYEQYF. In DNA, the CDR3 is TGCGCCAGCAGCCTGTTTGCGGGGAGTGGGTACGAGCAGTACTTC.

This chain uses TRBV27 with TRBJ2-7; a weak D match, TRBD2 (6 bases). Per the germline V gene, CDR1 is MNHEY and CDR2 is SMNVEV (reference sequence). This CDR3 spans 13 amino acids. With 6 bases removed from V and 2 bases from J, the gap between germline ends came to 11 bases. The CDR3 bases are TGTGCCAGCAGCGAGGGAGGTACCTACGAGCAGTACTTC. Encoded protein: CASSEGGTYEQYF.

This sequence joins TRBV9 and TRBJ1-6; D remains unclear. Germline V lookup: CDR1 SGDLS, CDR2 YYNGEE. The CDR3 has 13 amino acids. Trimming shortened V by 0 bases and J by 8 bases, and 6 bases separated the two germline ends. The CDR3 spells CASSVGSDSPLHF. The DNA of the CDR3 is TGTGCCAGCAGCGTAGGTTCGGATTCACCCCTCCACTTT.

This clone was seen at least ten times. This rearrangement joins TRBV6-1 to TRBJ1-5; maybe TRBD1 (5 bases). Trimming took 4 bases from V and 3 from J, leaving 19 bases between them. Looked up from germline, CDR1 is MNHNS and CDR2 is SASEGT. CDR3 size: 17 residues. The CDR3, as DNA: TGTGCCAGCAGTGGGTGGGTTGGGGGGTGGGACAATCAGCCCCAGCATTTT. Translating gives CASSGWVGGWDNQPQHF.

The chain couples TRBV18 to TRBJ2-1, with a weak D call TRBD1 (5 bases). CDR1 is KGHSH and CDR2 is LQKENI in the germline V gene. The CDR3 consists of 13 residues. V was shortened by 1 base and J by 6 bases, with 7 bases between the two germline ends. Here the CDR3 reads CASSPQGFNEQFF. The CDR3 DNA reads TGTGCCAGCTCACCACAGGGGTTCAATGAGCAGTTCTTC.

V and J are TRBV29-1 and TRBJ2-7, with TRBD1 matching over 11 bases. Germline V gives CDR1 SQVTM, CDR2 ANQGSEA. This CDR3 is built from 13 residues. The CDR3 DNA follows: TGCATCTATCTGGGACAGGGGGTTTGCGAGCAGTACTTC. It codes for CIYLGQGVCEQYF.

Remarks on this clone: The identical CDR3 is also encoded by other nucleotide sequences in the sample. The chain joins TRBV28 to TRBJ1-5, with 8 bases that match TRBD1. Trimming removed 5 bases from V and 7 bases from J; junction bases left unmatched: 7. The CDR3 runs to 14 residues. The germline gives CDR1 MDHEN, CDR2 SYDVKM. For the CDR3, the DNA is TGTGCCAGCAGTCCCGGACAGGGTAAGCAGCCCCAGCATTTT. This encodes CASSPGQGKQPQHF.

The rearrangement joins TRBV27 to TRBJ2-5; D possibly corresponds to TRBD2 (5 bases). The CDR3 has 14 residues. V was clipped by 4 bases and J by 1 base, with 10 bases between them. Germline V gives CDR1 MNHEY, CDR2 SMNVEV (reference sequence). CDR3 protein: CASSSGLFQETQYF. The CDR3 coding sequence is TGTGCCAGCAGTTCCGGACTGTTCCAAGAGACCCAGTACTTC.

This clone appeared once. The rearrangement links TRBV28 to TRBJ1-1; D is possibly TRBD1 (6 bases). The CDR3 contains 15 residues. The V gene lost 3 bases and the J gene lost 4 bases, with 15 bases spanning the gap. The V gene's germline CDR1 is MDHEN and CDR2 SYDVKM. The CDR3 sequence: CASSFQRARGTEAFF. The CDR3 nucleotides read TGTGCCAGCAGTTTCCAGAGAGCCAGGGGCACTGAAGCTTTCTTT.

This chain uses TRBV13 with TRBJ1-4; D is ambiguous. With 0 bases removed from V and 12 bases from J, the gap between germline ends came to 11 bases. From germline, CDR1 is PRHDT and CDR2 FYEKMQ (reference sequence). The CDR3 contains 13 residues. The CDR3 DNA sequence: TGTGCCAGCAGCTTAGGAGATTTAGGAGAACTGTTTTTT. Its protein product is CASSLGDLGELFF. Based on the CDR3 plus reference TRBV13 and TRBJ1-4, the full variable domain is AAGVIQSPRHLIKEKRETATLKCYPIPRHDTVYWYQQGPGQDPQFLISFYEKMQSDKGSIPDRFSAQQFSDYHSELNMSSLELGDSALYFCASSLGDLGELFFGSGTQLSVL.

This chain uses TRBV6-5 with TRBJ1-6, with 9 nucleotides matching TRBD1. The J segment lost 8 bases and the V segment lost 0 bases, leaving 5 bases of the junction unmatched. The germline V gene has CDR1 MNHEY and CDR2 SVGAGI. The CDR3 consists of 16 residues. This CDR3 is CASSYSQGQGYSPLHF. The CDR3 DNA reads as TGTGCCAGCAGTTACTCGCAGGGACAGGGTTATTCACCCCTCCACTTT.

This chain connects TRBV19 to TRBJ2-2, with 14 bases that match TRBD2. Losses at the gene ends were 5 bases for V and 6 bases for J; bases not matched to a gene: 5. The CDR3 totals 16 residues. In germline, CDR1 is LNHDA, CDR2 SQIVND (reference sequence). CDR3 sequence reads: CASSAGLAGVAGELFF. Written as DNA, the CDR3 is TGTGCCAGTAGTGCGGGACTAGCGGGAGTGGCCGGGGAGCTGTTTTTT.

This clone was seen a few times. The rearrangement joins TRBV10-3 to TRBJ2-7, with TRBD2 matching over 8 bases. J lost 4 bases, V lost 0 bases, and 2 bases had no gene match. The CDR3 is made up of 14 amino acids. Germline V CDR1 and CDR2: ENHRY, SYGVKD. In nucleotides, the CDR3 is TGTGCCATCAGTGAGTCGGCGGGGGGTTACGAGCAGTACTTC. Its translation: CAISESAGGYEQYF.

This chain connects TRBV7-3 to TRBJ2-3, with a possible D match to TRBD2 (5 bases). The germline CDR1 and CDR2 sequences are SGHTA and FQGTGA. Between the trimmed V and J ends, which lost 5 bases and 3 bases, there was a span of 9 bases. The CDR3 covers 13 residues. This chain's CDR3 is CASSPPGTDTQYF. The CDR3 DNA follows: TGTGCCAGCAGCCCCCCGGGAACAGATACGCAGTATTTT. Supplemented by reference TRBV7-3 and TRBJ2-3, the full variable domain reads GAGVSQTPSNKVTEKGKYVELRCDPISGHTALYWYRQSLGQGPEFLIYFQGTGAADDSGLPNDRFFAVRPEGSVSTLKIQRTERGDSAVYLCASSPPGTDTQYFGPGTRLTVL.

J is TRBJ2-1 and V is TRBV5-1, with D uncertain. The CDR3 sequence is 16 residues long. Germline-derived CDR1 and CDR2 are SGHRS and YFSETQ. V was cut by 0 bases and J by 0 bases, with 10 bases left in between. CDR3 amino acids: CASSLAAGSSYNEQFF. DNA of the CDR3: TGCGCCAGCAGCTTGGCGGCAGGATCCTCCTACAATGAGCAGTTCTTC.